The source of this TCR beta chain is a study of cytomegalovirus exposure and HLA in healthy donors. Germline V gene data show CDR1 as LNHNV and CDR2 as YYDKDF (reference sequence). The CDR3 is 14 amino acids. With 0 bases removed from V and 7 bases from J, the gap between germline ends came to 10 bases. The PCR used 60 Vbeta and 13 Jbeta primers. Sequencing was performed with immunoSEQ multiplex PCR; in TCRdb, only in-frame clones are kept and a portion is missing. The sample carries approximately 160,000 clones, 82% recorded once. The sequenced sample consisted of PBMCs. The receptor was derived from a girl under 18 in good health and CMV-seropositive. The rearrangement uses TRBV15 and TRBJ1-3, with D possibly matching TRBD1 (5 bases). This CDR3 reads CATSRDSRVNTIYF. CDR3 nucleotides: TGTGCCACCAGCAGAGATTCCAGGGTGAACACCATATATTTT.